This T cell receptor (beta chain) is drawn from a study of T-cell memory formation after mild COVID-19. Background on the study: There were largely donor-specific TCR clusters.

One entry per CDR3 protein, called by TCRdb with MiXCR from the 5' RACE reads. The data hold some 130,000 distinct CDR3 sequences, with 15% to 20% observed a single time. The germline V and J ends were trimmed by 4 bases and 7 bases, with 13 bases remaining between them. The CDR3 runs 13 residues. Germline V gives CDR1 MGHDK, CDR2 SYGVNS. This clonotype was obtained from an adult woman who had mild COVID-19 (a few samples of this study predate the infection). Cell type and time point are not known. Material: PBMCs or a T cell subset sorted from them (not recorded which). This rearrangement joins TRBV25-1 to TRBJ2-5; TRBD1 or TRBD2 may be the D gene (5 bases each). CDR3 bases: TGTGCCAGCAGTGCTTCCGGGACGAGGACCCAGTACTTC. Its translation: CASSASGTRTQYF. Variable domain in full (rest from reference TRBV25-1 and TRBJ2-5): EADIYQTPRYLVIGTGKKITLECSQTMGHDKMYWYQQDPGMELHLIHYSYGVNSTEKGDLSSESTVSRIRTEHFPLTLESARPSHTSQYLCASSASGTRTQYFGPGTRLLVL.